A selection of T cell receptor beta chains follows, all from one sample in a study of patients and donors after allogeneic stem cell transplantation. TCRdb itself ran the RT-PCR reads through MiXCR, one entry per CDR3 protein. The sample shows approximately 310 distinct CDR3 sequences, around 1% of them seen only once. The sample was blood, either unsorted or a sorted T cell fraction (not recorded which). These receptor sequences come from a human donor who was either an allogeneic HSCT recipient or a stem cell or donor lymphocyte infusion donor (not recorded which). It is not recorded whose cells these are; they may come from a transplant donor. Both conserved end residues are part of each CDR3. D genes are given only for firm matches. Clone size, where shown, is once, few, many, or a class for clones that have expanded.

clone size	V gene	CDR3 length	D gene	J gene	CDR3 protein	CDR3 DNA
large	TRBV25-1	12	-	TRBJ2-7	CASSRSSYEQYF	TGTGCCAGCAGCCGTTCTTCCTACGAGCAGTACTTC
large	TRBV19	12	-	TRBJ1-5	CASRPKMEPQHF	TGTGCCAGTAGGCCTAAAATGGAGCCCCAGCATTTT
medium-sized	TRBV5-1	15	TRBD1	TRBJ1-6	CASSLGDRGTSPLHF	TGCGCCAGCAGCTTAGGGGACAGGGGGACTTCACCCCTCCACTTT
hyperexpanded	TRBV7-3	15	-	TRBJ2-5	CASSLIGGPEETQYF	TGTGCCAGCAGCTTAATTGGGGGGCCAGAAGAGACCCAGTACTTC
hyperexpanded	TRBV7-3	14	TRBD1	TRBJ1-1	CASSLGTGITEAFF	TGTGCCAGCAGCTTAGGGACAGGGATTACTGAAGCTTTCTTT
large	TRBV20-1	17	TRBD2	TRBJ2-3	CSARDPGLAGVTDTQYF	TGCAGTGCTAGAGATCCGGGACTAGCGGGGGTCACAGATACGCAGTATTTT
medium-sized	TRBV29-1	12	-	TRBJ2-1	CSADSGADEQFF	TGCAGCGCCGACAGTGGGGCGGATGAGCAGTTCTTC
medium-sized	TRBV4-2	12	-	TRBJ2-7	CASSPDTYEQYF	TGTGCCAGCAGCCCGGACACCTACGAGCAGTACTTC
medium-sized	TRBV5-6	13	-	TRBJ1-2	CASSRDPTGLNTF	TGTGCCAGCAGCCGGGACCCGACAGGACTAAACACCTTC
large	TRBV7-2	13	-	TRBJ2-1	CASSSLNYNEQFF	TGTGCCAGCAGCTCCCTGAATTACAATGAGCAGTTCTTC
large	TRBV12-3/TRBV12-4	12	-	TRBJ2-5	CASTDYQETQYF	TGTGCCAGCACCGACTACCAAGAGACCCAGTACTTC
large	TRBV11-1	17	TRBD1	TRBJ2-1	CASSLAHGQGAVNEQFF	TGTGCCAGCAGCTTAGCACACGGACAGGGGGCAGTCAATGAGCAGTTCTTC
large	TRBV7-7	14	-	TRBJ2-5	CASSLRGSQETQYF	TGTGCCAGCAGCTTAAGAGGTTCGCAAGAGACCCAGTACTTC
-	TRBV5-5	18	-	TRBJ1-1	CASSGRPIRTPLNTEAFF	TGTGCCAGCAGCGGTCGACCGATTAGGACACCTTTGAACACTGAAGCTTTCTTT
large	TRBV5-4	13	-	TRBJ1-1	CASSLQGMTEAFF	TGTGCCAGCAGCTTGCAGGGTATGACTGAAGCTTTCTTT
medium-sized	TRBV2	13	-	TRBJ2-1	CASSGDLDNEQFF	TGTGCCAGCAGTGGGGACCTAGACAATGAGCAGTTCTTC